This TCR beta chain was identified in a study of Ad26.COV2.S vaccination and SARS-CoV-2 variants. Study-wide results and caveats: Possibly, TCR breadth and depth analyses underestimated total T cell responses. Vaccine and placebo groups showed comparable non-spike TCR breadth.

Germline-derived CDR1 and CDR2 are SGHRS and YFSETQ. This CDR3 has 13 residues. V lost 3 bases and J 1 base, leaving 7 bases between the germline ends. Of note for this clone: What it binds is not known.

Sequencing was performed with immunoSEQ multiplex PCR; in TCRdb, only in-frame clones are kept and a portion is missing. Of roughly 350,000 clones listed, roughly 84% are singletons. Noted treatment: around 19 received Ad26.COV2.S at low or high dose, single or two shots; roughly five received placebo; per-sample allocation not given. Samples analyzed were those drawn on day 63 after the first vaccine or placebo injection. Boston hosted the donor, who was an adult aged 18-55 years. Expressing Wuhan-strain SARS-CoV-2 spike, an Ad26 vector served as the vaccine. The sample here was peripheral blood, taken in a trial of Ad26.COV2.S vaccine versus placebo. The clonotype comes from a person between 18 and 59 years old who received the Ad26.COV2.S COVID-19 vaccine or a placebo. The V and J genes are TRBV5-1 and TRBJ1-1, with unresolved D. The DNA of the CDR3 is TGCGCCAGCAGCTGGGAGGCGAACACTGAAGCTTTCTTT. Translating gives CASSWEANTEAFF. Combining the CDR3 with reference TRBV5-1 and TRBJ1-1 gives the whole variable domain KAGVTQTPRYLIKTRGQQVTLSCSPISGHRSVSWYQQTPGQGLQFLFEYFSETQRNKGNFPGRFSGRQFSNSRSEMNVSTLELGDSALYLCASSWEANTEAFFGQGTRLTVV.